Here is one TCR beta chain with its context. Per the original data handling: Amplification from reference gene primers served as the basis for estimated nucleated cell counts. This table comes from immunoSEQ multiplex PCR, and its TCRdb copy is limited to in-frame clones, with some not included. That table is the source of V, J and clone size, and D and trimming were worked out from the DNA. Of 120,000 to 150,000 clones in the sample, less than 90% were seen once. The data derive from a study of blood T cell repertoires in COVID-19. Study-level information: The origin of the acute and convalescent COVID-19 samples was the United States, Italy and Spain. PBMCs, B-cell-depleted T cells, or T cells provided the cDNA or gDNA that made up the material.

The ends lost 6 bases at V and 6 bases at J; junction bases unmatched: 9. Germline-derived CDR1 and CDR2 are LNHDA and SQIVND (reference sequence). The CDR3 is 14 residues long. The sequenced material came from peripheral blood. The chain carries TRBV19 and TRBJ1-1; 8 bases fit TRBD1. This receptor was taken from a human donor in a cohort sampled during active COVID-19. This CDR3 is CASRWAGGAAEAFF. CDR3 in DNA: TGTGCCAGTAGGTGGGCAGGGGGCGCTGCTGAAGCTTTCTTT.